A single sample gave rise to the 25 T cell receptor beta chains below, sequenced in a study of blood T cells in healthy people across ages. A second about 6 to 12 cycle PCR used barcoded and J-beta primers. TCRdb re-called the 5' RACE reads through MiXCR, storing one row per CDR3 protein. The sample has around 1,100,000 distinct CDR3 sequences, roughly two fifths seen once. Sequencing was done on a sample of blood. All receptors come from a young man in good health.

Only a few counts were recorded for this clonotype. The J gene is TRBJ2-5, the V gene TRBV5-1; 10 nucleotides align to TRBD2. Per the germline V gene, CDR1 is SGHRS and CDR2 is YFSETQ. Trimming cost V 5 bases and J 2 bases; bases outside gene matches: 6. CDR3 size: 15 residues. The CDR3 nucleotides read TGCGCCAGCAGACGCGGACTAGCGGAGCAAGAGACCCAGTACTTC. Its translation: CASRRGLAEQETQYF.

The table lists this clonotype with a few counts. The gene calls are TRBV9 and TRBJ1-2; the D is unclear. The V end was cut by 3 bases, the J end by 1 base, with 16 bases between. The germline gives CDR1 SGDLS, CDR2 YYNGEE. This CDR3 has 16 amino acids. The CDR3 sequence is CASSGPRNTLNYGYTF. DNA for the CDR3: TGTGCCAGCAGCGGGCCTCGGAACACACTTAACTATGGCTACACCTTC.

The rearrangement joins TRBV6-6 to TRBJ2-3, with D unclear. Germline CDR1 and CDR2: MNHNY and SVGAGI (reference sequence). V was trimmed by 2 bases and J by 5 bases, leaving 11 bases between them. This CDR3 contains 14 residues. Here the CDR3 reads CASSYTPEEDTQYF. CDR3 nucleotide sequence: TGTGCCAGCAGTTACACTCCCGAGGAAGATACGCAGTATTTT.

This clonotype was detected a few times. This rearrangement joins TRBV3-1 to TRBJ2-2, with a possible D match to TRBD1 (6 bases). This CDR3 is built from 16 residues. Germline V gene lookup returns CDR1 LGHDT and CDR2 YNNKEL (reference sequence). Trimming took off 3 bases at V and 7 bases at J, with 18 bases between the two ends. The CDR3 loop reads CASSHDRFHGIGELFF. As DNA, the CDR3 is TGTGCCAGCAGCCATGACAGGTTTCATGGTATCGGGGAGCTGTTTTTT.

This clonotype was picked up many times. The rearrangement joins TRBV12-3 or TRBV12-4 to TRBJ1-2, with TRBD1 identical over 7 bases. This CDR3 spans 14 amino acids. V lost 1 base and J lost 4; bases outside the gene matches: 3. This CDR3 reads CASSLGWDSYGYTF. Here the CDR3 DNA reads TGTGCCAGCAGTTTAGGTTGGGACAGCTATGGCTACACCTTC.

The gene calls are TRBV10-3 and TRBJ2-3; 13 bases match TRBD2. The CDR3 is 21 amino acids. Germline CDR1 reads ENHRY; CDR2 reads SYGVKD. V was pared by 0 bases and J by 2 bases, with 14 bases of the junction left unmatched. CDR3 region: CAISESIGLAGEELPTDTQYF. The DNA for the CDR3 is TGTGCCATCAGTGAGTCGATTGGACTAGCGGGGGAAGAACTCCCCACAGATACGCAGTATTTT.

The chain couples TRBV11-1 to TRBJ2-2, with D tentatively TRBD2 (7 bases). The CDR3 covers 17 residues. The V gene lost 5 bases and the J gene lost 5 bases, with 21 bases spanning the gap. Germline V lookup: CDR1 SGHAT, CDR2 FQDESV (reference sequence). CDR3 bases: TGTGCCAGCAGCCCACGACGAGGGGGACTATATACCGGGGAGCTGTTTTTT. As protein: CASSPRRGGLYTGELFF.

This chain links TRBV28 with TRBJ1-5; 9 bases align to TRBD1. V was pared by 7 bases and J by 3 bases, with 7 bases of the junction left unmatched. The CDR3 spans 15 residues. In germline, CDR1 is MDHEN, CDR2 SYDVKM. CDR3 amino acids: CASIKDRGHNQPQHF. As DNA, the CDR3 is TGTGCCAGCATCAAGGACAGGGGCCACAATCAGCCCCAGCATTTT.

There are many counts of this clonotype. The rearrangement joins TRBV6-2 or TRBV6-3 to TRBJ2-1; D perhaps matches TRBD2 (7 bases). Trimming pared 2 bases from V and 4 bases from J, leaving 12 bases between. The CDR3 consists of 15 residues. The germline V gene encodes CDR1 MNHEY and CDR2 SVGEGT. CDR3 residues: CASSYGGGQYNEQFF. The CDR3 region has the DNA TGTGCCAGCAGTTACGGGGGGGGCCAGTACAATGAGCAGTTCTTC.

The chain employs TRBV7-9 and TRBJ1-1; D perhaps matches TRBD1 (5 bases). Per the germline V gene, CDR1 is SEHNR and CDR2 is FQNEAQ (reference sequence). This CDR3 is built from 14 residues. Trimming removed 3 bases from V and 4 bases from J, with 12 bases in between. The CDR3 here is CASSFGGESTEAFF. The CDR3 nucleotides are TGTGCCAGCAGCTTTGGGGGGGAGAGCACTGAAGCTTTCTTT.

This clonotype was seen repeatedly, ten times or more. The rearrangement joins TRBV7-2 to TRBJ1-4, with unresolved D. This CDR3 has 13 amino acids. Germline loops: CDR1 SGHTA, CDR2 FQGNSA. The V and J ends lost 1 base and 3 bases respectively, with 3 bases between them. The CDR3 bases are TGTGCCAGCAGCTTAGTGTCTAATGAAAAACTGTTTTTT. It specifies CASSLVSNEKLFF.

This clonotype was found a few times. The chain is built from TRBV12-3 or TRBV12-4 and TRBJ1-2, with a weak D call TRBD1 (5 bases). The CDR3 loop spans 13 amino acids. Trimming cost V 3 bases and J 7 bases, with 12 bases left between them. The CDR3 nucleotides read TGTGCCAGCAGTTTCTTCAGGGATTCTGGCTACACCTTC. It encodes CASSFFRDSGYTF.

The chain couples TRBV25-1 to TRBJ1-4; TRBD1 aligns across 8 bases. The CDR3 is 15 amino acids. From germline, CDR1 is MGHDK and CDR2 SYGVNS. The V gene end was trimmed by 7 bases and the J gene end by 0 bases; junction bases not matched to a gene: 4. Here the CDR3 DNA reads TGTGCCAGCACCCGGACAGGGACAACTAATGAAAAACTGTTTTTT. Protein sequence: CASTRTGTTNEKLFF.

The genes are TRBV6-6 and TRBJ2-1; TRBD2 matches at 10 bases. This CDR3 spans 16 amino acids. Trimming took 0 bases from V and 8 from J; bases not matched to a gene: 7. CDR1 is MNHNY, CDR2 SVGAGI, per germline (reference sequence). CDR3 region: CASSYSQRGGYHEQFF. The CDR3 DNA is TGTGCCAGCAGTTACTCTCAGCGGGGGGGCTATCATGAGCAGTTCTTC.

The CDR3 loop reads CASRETSGVHWYF. CDR3 DNA: TGTGCCAGCCGGGAGACTAGCGGGGTCCATTGGTACTTC. The V and J genes are TRBV28 and TRBJ2-5, with 11 positions matching TRBD2. Per the germline V gene, CDR1 is MDHEN and CDR2 is SYDVKM. There are 13 residues in the CDR3. V shed 8 bases and J 13 bases; nucleotides not matched to a gene: 12.

The genes are TRBV29-1 and TRBJ2-7, with 7 bases fitting TRBD1. The CDR3 covers 16 residues. Germline CDR1 is SQVTM and CDR2 is ANQGSEA. V shed 1 base and J 2 bases; nucleotides not matched to a gene: 11. CDR3 residues: CSVEVPGQGVTYEQYF. Written as DNA, the CDR3 is TGCAGCGTTGAAGTCCCCGGGCAGGGGGTAACCTACGAGCAGTACTTC.

This clonotype was detected a few times. The CDR3 DNA is TGCAGTGCTAGAGATCCGACTCGGACTAGCGGGGGTGATTACTACGAGCAGTACTTC. Its translation is CSARDPTRTSGGDYYEQYF. The rearrangement links TRBV20-1 to TRBJ2-7; 13 bases align to TRBD2. Germline trimming cut 0 bases from V and 3 bases from J; bases unmatched to any gene: 14. Germline assignment: CDR1 DFQATT and CDR2 SNEGSKA (reference sequence). The CDR3 sequence is 19 residues long.

V usage is TRBV10-3 and J usage is TRBJ1-5, with a weak D call TRBD1 (5 bases). In germline, CDR1 is ENHRY, CDR2 SYGVKD. The CDR3 spans 13 residues. Trimming took off 8 bases at V and 4 bases at J, with 12 bases between the two ends. The CDR3 bases are TGTGCCATCGGGGACGAAATTAATCAGCCCCAGCATTTT. Its translation is CAIGDEINQPQHF.

In its sample, this clonotype was seen a few times. This chain links TRBV7-3 with TRBJ2-1, with a possible D match to TRBD1 (6 bases). Germline V CDR1 and CDR2: SGHTA, FQGTGA. The CDR3 totals 15 residues. Trimming removed 1 base from V and 6 bases from J, with 13 bases in between. CDR3 in DNA: TGTGCCAGCAGCTTAAGCAGGGGCGGATTCAATGAGCAGTTCTTC. Encoded protein: CASSLSRGGFNEQFF.

This clonotype showed up just a few times. The chain is built from TRBV11-2 and TRBJ2-7; weak D call: TRBD1 (6 bases). This CDR3 is 14 amino acids long. V lost 7 bases and J 5 bases, leaving 18 bases between the germline ends. Germline CDR1 and CDR2: SGHAT and FQNNGV. CDR3 protein: CASKRAYGGDEQYF. CDR3 bases: TGTGCCAGCAAACGAGCTTATGGGGGCGACGAGCAGTACTTC.

A word on this clonotype: A junction end diverges from the germline sequence, so it may reflect a read error. The V and J genes are TRBV9 and TRBJ2-1; D is unclear. Germline V gene lookup returns CDR1 SGDLS and CDR2 YYNGEE. The CDR3 totals 15 residues. CDR3 nucleotides: TGTGCCAGCAGCGCTTACATCGGCTCCTACAATGGGCAGTTCTTC. Encoded protein: CASSAYIGSYNGQFF.

This clonotype occurred a few times. The J gene is TRBJ2-5, the V gene TRBV20-1; 10 positions match TRBD1. Losses at the gene ends were 0 bases for V and 11 bases for J; bases not matched to a gene: 15. The CDR3 is made up of 16 amino acids. Germline CDR1 is DFQATT and CDR2 is SNEGSKA (reference sequence). The CDR3 loop is CSAREVWGQGSLGQYF. CDR3 DNA sequence: TGCAGTGCTAGAGAAGTTTGGGGACAGGGGTCCCTCGGGCAGTACTTC.

The chain links TRBV20-1 to TRBJ1-5; no clear D. This CDR3 contains 15 residues. CDR1 and CDR2 from the germline V gene are DFQATT and SNEGSKA (reference sequence). V lost 0 bases, J lost 5 bases, and 14 bases lay in between. The CDR3 coding sequence is TGCAGTGCTAGAGAAGGATCAGCGCTTTATCAGCCCCAGCATTTT. This gives the protein CSAREGSALYQPQHF.

The genes are TRBV10-3 and TRBJ2-1; the match to TRBD2 covers 7 bases. CDR3 size: 16 residues. Germline loops: CDR1 ENHRY, CDR2 SYGVKD. V shed 4 bases, J shed 6 bases, and the junction held 12 bases outside the gene matches. This chain's CDR3 is CAISGPDAGLVNEQFF. In nucleotides, the CDR3 is TGTGCCATCAGTGGGCCTGACGCCGGACTAGTCAATGAGCAGTTCTTC.

V usage is TRBV9 and J usage is TRBJ2-6, with D perhaps matching TRBD1 (5 bases). The germline gives CDR1 SGDLS, CDR2 YYNGEE. Trimming left V 4 bases short and J 0 bases short, with 14 bases between. The CDR3 contains 17 residues. In nucleotides, the CDR3 is TGTGCCAGCAGCCCCTCCTGGGGCTCCTCTGGGGCCAACGTCCTGACTTTC. Residues: CASSPSWGSSGANVLTF.